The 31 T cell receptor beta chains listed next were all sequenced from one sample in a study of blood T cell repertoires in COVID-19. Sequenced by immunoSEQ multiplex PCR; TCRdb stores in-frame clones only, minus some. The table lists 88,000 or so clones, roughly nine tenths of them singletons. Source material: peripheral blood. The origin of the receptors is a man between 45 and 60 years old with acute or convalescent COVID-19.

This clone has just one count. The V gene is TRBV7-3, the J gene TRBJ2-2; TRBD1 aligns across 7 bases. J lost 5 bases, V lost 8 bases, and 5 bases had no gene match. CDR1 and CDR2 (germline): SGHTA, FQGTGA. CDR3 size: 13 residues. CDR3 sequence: CASRGQTTGELFF. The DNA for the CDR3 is TGTGCCAGCCGGGGACAGACTACCGGGGAGCTGTTTTTT.

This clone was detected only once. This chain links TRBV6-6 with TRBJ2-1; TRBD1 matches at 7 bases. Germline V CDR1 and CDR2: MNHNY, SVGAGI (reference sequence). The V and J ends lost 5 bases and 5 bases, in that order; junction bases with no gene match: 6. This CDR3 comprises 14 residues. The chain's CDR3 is CASSNSGQNNEQFF. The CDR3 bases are TGTGCCAGCAGTAATTCGGGACAGAACAATGAGCAGTTCTTC.

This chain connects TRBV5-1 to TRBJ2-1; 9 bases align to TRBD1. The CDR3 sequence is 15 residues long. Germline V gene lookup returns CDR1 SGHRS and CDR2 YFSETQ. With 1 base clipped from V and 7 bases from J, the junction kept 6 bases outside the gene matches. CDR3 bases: TGCGCCAGCAGCTTGTACACAGGGGGCGGGAATGAGCAGTTCTTC. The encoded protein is CASSLYTGGGNEQFF.

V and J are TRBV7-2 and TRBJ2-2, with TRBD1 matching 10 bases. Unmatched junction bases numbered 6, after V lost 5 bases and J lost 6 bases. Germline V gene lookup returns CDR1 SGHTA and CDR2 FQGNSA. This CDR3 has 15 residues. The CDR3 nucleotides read TGTGCCAGCAGCCGGGACAGGGGCGGGTCCGGGGAGCTGTTTTTT. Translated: CASSRDRGGSGELFF. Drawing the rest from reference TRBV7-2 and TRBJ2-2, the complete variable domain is GAGVSQSPSNKVTEKGKDVELRCDPISGHTALYWYRQSLGQGLEFLIYFQGNSAPDKSGLPSDRFSAERTGGSVSTLTIQRTQQEDSAVYLCASSRDRGGSGELFFGEGSRLTVL.

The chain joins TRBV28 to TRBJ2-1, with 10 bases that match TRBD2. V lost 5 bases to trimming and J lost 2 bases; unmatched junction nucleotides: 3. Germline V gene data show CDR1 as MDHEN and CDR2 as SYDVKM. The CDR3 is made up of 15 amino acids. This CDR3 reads CASSRSGGTYNEQFF. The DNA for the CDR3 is TGTGCCAGCAGTCGTAGCGGGGGGACCTACAATGAGCAGTTCTTC.

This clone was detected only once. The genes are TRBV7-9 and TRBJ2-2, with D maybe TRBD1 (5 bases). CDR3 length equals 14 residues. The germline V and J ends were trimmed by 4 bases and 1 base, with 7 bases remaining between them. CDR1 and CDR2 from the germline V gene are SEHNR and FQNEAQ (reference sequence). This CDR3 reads CASSSGQNTGELFF. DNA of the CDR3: TGTGCCAGCAGCTCTGGACAGAACACCGGGGAGCTGTTTTTT. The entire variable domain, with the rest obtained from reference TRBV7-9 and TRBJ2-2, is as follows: DTGVSQNPRHKITKRGQNVTFRCDPISEHNRLYWYRQTLGQGPEFLTYFQNEAQLEKSRLLSDRFSAERPKGSFSTLEIQRTEQGDSAMYLCASSSGQNTGELFFGEGSRLTVL.

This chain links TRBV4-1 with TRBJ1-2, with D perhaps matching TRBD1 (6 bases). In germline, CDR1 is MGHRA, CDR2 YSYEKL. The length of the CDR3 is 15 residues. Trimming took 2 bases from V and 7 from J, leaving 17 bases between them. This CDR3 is CASSQPRQGRFGYTF. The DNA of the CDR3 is TGCGCCAGCAGCCAACCAAGGCAGGGGCGATTTGGCTACACCTTC.

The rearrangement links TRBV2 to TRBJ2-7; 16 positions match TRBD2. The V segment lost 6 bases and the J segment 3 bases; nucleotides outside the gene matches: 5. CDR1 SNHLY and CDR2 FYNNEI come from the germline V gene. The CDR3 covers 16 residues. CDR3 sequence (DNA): TGTGCCAGCAGGGGACTAGCGGGAGGGCCATTCTACGAGCAGTACTTC. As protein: CASRGLAGGPFYEQYF.

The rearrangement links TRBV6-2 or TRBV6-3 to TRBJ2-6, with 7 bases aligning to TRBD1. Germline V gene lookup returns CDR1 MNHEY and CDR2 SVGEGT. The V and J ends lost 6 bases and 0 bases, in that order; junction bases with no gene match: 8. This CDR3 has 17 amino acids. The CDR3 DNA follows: TGTGCCAGCAGCACCGGACAGGACCTCTCTGGGGCCAACGTCCTGACTTTC. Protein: CASSTGQDLSGANVLTF.

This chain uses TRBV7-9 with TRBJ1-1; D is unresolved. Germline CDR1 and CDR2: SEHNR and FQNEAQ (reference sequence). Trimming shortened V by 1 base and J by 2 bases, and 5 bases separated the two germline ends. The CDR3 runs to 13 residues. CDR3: CASSLDSNTEAFF. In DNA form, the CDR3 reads TGTGCCAGCAGCTTAGACAGTAACACTGAAGCTTTCTTT.

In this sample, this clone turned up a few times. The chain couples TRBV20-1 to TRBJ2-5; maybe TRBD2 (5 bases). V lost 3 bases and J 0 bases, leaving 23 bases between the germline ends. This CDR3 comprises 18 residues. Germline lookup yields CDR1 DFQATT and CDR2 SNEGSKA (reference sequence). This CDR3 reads CSASAAPSSGGDQETQYF. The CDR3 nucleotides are TGCAGTGCTAGTGCCGCCCCCTCCAGCGGCGGCGACCAAGAGACCCAGTACTTC.

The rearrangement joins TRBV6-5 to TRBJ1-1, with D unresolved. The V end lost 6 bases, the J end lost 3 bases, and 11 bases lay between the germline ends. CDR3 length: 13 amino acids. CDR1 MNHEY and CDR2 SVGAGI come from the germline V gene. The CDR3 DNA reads TGTGCCAGCAGCAAGCGGGTGGACACTGAAGCTTTCTTT. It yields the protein CASSKRVDTEAFF.

The CDR3 is CSASKTTGELFF. CDR3 bases: TGCAGTGCTAGTAAGACAACCGGGGAGCTGTTTTTT. The chain employs TRBV20-1 and TRBJ2-2; no reliable D call. The CDR3 covers 12 residues. Trimming stripped 3 bases from V and 5 bases from J, with 7 bases between. Germline CDR1 is DFQATT and CDR2 is SNEGSKA (reference sequence).

Here the CDR3 DNA reads TGTGCCAGCAGTGAGGGGGGGAGATCAGAGACCCAGTACTTC. It yields the protein CASSEGGRSETQYF. This chain joins TRBV25-1 and TRBJ2-5, with TRBD2 matching over 7 bases. V lost 3 bases and J lost 4; bases outside the gene matches: 5. The CDR3 is 14 amino acids. The V gene's germline CDR1 is MGHDK and CDR2 SYGVNS.

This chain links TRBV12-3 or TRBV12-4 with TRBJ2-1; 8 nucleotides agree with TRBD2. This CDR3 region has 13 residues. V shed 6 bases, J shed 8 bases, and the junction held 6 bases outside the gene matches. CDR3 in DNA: TGTGCCAGCAGCTATAGCGGGACCCATGAGCAGTTCTTC. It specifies CASSYSGTHEQFF.

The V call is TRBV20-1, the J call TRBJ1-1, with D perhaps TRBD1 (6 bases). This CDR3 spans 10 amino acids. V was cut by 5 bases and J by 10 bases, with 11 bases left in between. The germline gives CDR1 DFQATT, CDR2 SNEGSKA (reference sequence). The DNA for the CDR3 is TGCAGTGCTCAGGACAGAAGAGCTTTCTTT. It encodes CSAQDRRAFF.

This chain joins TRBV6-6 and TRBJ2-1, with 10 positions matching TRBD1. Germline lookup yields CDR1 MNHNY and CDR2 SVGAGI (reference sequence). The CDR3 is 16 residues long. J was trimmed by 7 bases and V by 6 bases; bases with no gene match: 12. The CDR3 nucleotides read TGTGCCAGCAGGCAGACAGGGGGCGCATCAAGAAATGAGCAGTTCTTC. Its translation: CASRQTGGASRNEQFF.

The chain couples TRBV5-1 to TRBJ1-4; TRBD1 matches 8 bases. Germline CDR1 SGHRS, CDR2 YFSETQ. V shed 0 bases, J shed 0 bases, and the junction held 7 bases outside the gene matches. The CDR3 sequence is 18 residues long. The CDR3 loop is CASSLVGQGVTTNEKLFF. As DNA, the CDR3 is TGCGCCAGCAGCTTGGTCGGACAGGGAGTGACAACTAATGAAAAACTGTTTTTT.

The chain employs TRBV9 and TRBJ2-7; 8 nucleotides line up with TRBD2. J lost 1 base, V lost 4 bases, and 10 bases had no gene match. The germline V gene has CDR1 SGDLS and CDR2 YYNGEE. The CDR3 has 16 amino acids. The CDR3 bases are TGTGCCAGCAGCTCAGGGGTGACTAGCGTATCCTACGAGCAGTACTTC. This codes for CASSSGVTSVSYEQYF.

CDR3 nucleotide sequence: TGTGCCAGCAGCCTGGGGGCAGGGAAAGTTTCTGGGGCCAACGTCCTGACTTTC. It specifies CASSLGAGKVSGANVLTF. V gene TRBV5-6 combines with J gene TRBJ2-6; perhaps TRBD1 as D (6 bases). Germline V CDR1 and CDR2: SGHDT, YYEEEE. V was clipped by 4 bases and J by 1 base, with 18 bases between them. This CDR3 is built from 18 residues.

The CDR3: CASSPRTDGDSYTF. The CDR3 coding sequence is TGTGCCAGCAGTCCCCGGACGGATGGGGACTCCTACACCTTC. The rearrangement joins TRBV6-6 to TRBJ1-2, with D perhaps matching TRBD1 (5 bases). The CDR3 consists of 14 residues. V was cut by 5 bases and J by 10 bases, with 20 bases left in between. Germline CDR1 reads MNHNY; CDR2 reads SVGAGI (reference sequence).

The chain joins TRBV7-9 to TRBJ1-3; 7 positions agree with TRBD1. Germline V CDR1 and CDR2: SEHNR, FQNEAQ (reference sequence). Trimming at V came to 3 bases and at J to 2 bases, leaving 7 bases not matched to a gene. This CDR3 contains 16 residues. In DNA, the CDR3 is TGTGCCAGCAGCTTTCGACAGGGATCCGCTGGAAACACCATATATTTT. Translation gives CASSFRQGSAGNTIYF.

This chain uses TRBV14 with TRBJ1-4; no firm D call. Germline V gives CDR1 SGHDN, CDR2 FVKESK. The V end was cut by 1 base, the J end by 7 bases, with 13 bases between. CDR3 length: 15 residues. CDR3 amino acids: CASSQVEGLREKLFF. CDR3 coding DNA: TGTGCCAGCAGCCAAGTGGAGGGTCTTCGTGAAAAACTGTTTTTT.

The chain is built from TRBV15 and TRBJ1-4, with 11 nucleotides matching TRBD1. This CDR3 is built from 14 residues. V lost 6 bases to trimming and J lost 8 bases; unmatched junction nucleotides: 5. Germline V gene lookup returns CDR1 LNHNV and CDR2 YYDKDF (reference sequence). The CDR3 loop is CATSRDRGREKLFF. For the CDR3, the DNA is TGTGCCACCAGTCGGGACAGGGGGAGAGAAAAACTGTTTTTT.

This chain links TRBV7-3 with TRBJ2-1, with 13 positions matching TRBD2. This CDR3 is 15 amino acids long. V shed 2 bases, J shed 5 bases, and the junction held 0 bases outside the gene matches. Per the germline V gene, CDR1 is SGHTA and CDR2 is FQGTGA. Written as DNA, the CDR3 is TGTGCCAGCAGCTTAGGACTAGCGGGAGACAATGAGCAGTTCTTC. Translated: CASSLGLAGDNEQFF.

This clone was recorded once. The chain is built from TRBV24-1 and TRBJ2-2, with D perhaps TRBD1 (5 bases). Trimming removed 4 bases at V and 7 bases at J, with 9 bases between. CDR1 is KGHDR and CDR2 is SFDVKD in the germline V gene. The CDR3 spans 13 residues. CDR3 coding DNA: TGTGCCACCAGTGACACAGGCCTCGGGGAGCTGTTTTTT. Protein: CATSDTGLGELFF.

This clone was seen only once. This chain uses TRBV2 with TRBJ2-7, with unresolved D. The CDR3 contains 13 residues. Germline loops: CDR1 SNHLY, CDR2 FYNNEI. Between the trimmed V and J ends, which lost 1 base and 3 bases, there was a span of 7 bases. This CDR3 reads CASSEGHVYEQYV. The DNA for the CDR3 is TGTGCCAGCAGTGAAGGACACGTCTACGAGCAGTACGTC.

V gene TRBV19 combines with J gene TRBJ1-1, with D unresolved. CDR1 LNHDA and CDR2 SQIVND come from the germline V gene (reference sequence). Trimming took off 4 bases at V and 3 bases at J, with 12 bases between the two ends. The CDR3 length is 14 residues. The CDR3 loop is CASSKEGRDTEAFF. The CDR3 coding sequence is TGTGCCAGTAGTAAGGAGGGAAGGGACACTGAAGCTTTCTTT.

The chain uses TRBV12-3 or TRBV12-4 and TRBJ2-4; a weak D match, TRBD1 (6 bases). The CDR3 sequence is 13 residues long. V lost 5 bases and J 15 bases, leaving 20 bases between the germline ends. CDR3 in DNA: TGTGCCAGCAGTGCGTACAGGGCGTCTATAGTGTACTTC. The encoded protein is CASSAYRASIVYF.

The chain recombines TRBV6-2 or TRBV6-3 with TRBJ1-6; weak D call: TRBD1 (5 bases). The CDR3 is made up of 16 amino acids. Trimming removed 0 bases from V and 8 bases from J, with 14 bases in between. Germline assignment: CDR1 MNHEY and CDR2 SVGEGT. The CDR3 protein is CASSYSTARAYSPLHF. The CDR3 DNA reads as TGTGCCAGCAGTTACTCGACGGCCAGGGCCTATTCACCCCTCCACTTT.

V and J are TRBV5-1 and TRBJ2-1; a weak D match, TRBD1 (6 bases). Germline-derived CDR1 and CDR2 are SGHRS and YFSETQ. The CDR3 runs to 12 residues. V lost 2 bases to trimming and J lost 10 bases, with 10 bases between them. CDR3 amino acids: CASSFGQGEQFF. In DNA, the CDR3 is TGCGCCAGCAGCTTCGGGCAGGGGGAGCAGTTCTTC.